A single sample is the source of the 20 T cell receptor beta chains below, sequenced in a study of PD-1 blockade in classical Hodgkin lymphoma. Time point in this sample: newly diagnosed, previously untreated cHL patient sample. TCRdb keeps only in-frame clones here, not all; method: immunoSEQ multiplex PCR. The repertoire holds fewer than 35,000 clones, with 94% as singletons. Specimen: peripheral blood mononuclear cells (PBMCs). The receptors shown here come from a human donor with classical Hodgkin lymphoma.

V gene TRBV7-2 combines with J gene TRBJ2-3, with TRBD2 matching over 12 bases. The J segment lost 2 bases and the V segment lost 3 bases, leaving 3 bases of the junction unmatched. CDR1 is SGHTA and CDR2 is FQGNSA in the germline V gene. This CDR3 spans 16 amino acids. CDR3 loop: CASSFLAGGLTDTQYF. Written as DNA, the CDR3 is TGTGCCAGCAGCTTCCTAGCGGGGGGGCTCACAGATACGCAGTATTTT.

This rearrangement joins TRBV28 to TRBJ1-2; D gene uncertain. The V gene's germline CDR1 is MDHEN and CDR2 SYDVKM. V was trimmed by 4 bases and J by 5 bases, leaving 14 bases between them. This CDR3 has 14 residues. The CDR3 protein is CASSSPLSAYGYTF. The CDR3 nucleotides read TGTGCCAGCAGTTCCCCCCTGTCGGCTTATGGCTACACCTTC.

The chain recombines TRBV5-1 with TRBJ2-2, with D possibly TRBD2 on 6 matching bases. CDR1 is SGHRS and CDR2 is YFSETQ in the germline V gene. With 4 bases removed from V and 3 bases from J, the gap between germline ends came to 10 bases. This CDR3 contains 14 residues. The CDR3 nucleotides read TGCGCCAGCAGCCCGGGAGAGTACACCGGGGAGCTGTTTTTT. This encodes CASSPGEYTGELFF.

A few counts support this clone. The V gene is TRBV4-1, the J gene TRBJ2-3; no firm D call. V dropped 8 bases and J dropped 2 bases, with 11 bases sitting between them. The CDR3 totals 13 residues. Germline CDR1 and CDR2: MGHRA and YSYEKL. The CDR3 coding sequence is TGCGCCAGCGAGGACGGCATCACAGATACGCAGTATTTT. Translated: CASEDGITDTQYF.

V usage is TRBV29-1 and J usage is TRBJ2-1, with TRBD1 as a possible D gene (5 bases). Germline CDR1 reads SQVTM; CDR2 reads ANQGSEA. Between the trimmed V and J ends, which lost 8 bases and 6 bases, there was a span of 14 bases. The CDR3 is 12 amino acids. The CDR3 spells CSFKGNGNEQFF. CDR3 DNA: TGCAGCTTTAAGGGGAATGGCAATGAGCAGTTCTTC.

The chain couples TRBV5-4 to TRBJ2-1; 13 bases match TRBD2. The CDR3 has 16 residues. Germline trimming cut 5 bases from V and 4 bases from J; bases unmatched to any gene: 6. CDR1 SGHNT and CDR2 YYREEE come from the germline V gene (reference sequence). The CDR3 loop reads CASRPGTSGVYNEQFF. The CDR3 coding sequence is TGTGCCAGCAGACCCGGGACTAGCGGGGTTTACAATGAGCAGTTCTTC. Filled out from reference TRBV5-4 and TRBJ2-1, the complete variable domain reads ETGVTQSPTHLIKTRGQQVTLRCSSQSGHNTVSWYQQALGQGPQFIFQYYREEENGRGNFPPRFSGLQFPNYSSELNVNALELDDSALYLCASRPGTSGVYNEQFFGPGTRLTVL.

The chain uses TRBV28 and TRBJ1-1; D gene unclear. V lost 3 bases and J 6 bases, leaving 11 bases between the germline ends. The CDR3 runs to 13 residues. Germline lookup yields CDR1 MDHEN and CDR2 SYDVKM. The CDR3 DNA reads TGTGCCAGCAGTTTTGGAGTACCACCTGAAGCTTTCTTT. The encoded protein is CASSFGVPPEAFF. Full variable domain (missing parts from reference TRBV28 and TRBJ1-1): DVKVTQSSRYLVKRTGEKVFLECVQDMDHENMFWYRQDPGLGLRLIYFSYDVKMKEKGDIPEGYSVSREKKERFSLILESASTNQTSMYLCASSFGVPPEAFFGQGTRLTVV.

J is TRBJ2-3 and V is TRBV27; D perhaps matches TRBD2 (5 bases). Germline V gene sequence: CDR1 MNHEY, CDR2 SMNVEV (reference sequence). The ends were cut back, 2 bases at V and 3 bases at J, with 6 bases in the middle. This CDR3 comprises 13 residues. The CDR3 here is CASSLLATDTQYF. CDR3 in DNA: TGTGCCAGCAGTTTACTAGCAACAGATACGCAGTATTTT.

The V and J genes are TRBV7-8 and TRBJ2-1; a weak D match, TRBD2 (6 bases). The V gene's germline CDR1 is SGHVS and CDR2 FQNEAQ. Trimming pared 1 base from V and 4 bases from J, leaving 14 bases between. This CDR3 spans 16 amino acids. In DNA form, the CDR3 reads TGTGCCAGCAGCTTAGGATTCGCGGGGCCGTACAATGAGCAGTTCTTC. This codes for CASSLGFAGPYNEQFF.

The V gene is TRBV11-2, the J gene TRBJ2-3; 10 bases agree with TRBD2. The CDR3 length is 18 residues. CDR1 is SGHAT, CDR2 FQNNGV, per germline. V was clipped by 1 base and J by 3 bases; unmatched bases: 10. CDR3 bases: TGTGCCAGCAGCTTAGGTGAGAGGACTAGCGGTTATACAGATACGCAGTATTTT. It yields the protein CASSLGERTSGYTDTQYF.

The rearrangement links TRBV4-2 to TRBJ2-1, with 9 bases that match TRBD1. Germline V gives CDR1 LGHNA, CDR2 YNFKEQ. With 1 base clipped from V and 4 bases from J, the junction kept 20 bases outside the gene matches. The CDR3 length is 21 residues. The CDR3 is CASSQGWGTGGAKLIYNEQFF. In nucleotides, the CDR3 is TGTGCCAGCAGCCAAGGTTGGGGAACAGGGGGCGCAAAGTTAATTTACAATGAGCAGTTCTTC.

This rearrangement joins TRBV13 to TRBJ1-1; D possibly corresponds to TRBD1 (6 bases). The germline V and J ends were trimmed by 5 bases and 1 base, with 14 bases remaining between them. The CDR3 contains 15 residues. Germline assignment: CDR1 PRHDT and CDR2 FYEKMQ (reference sequence). CDR3 region: CASSHPGAGNTEAFF. The CDR3 coding sequence is TGTGCCAGCAGCCATCCAGGGGCAGGGAACACTGAAGCTTTCTTT.

The chain uses TRBV19 and TRBJ2-1; D ambiguous. Germline lookup yields CDR1 LNHDA and CDR2 SQIVND (reference sequence). V lost 5 bases, J lost 4 bases, and 18 bases lay in between. This CDR3 spans 16 amino acids. Here the CDR3 reads CASSRSAGPPYNEQFF. The DNA of the CDR3 is TGTGCCAGTAGTCGATCGGCCGGGCCCCCATACAATGAGCAGTTCTTC.

This rearrangement joins TRBV4-2 to TRBJ2-1, with unresolved D. The CDR3 consists of 16 residues. Trimming left V 0 bases short and J 0 bases short, with 9 bases between. Germline V gene data show CDR1 as LGHNA and CDR2 as YNFKEQ. Here the CDR3 reads CASSQETTSSYNEQFF. CDR3 in DNA: TGTGCCAGCAGCCAAGAAACTACCAGCTCCTACAATGAGCAGTTCTTC.

DNA of the CDR3: TGCGCCAGCAGCATAACAGGGGGCGGCTACACCTTC. Its protein is CASSITGGGYTF. V usage is TRBV5-1 and J usage is TRBJ1-2; 9 bases align to TRBD1. The CDR3 totals 12 residues. V lost 4 bases, J lost 8 bases, and 3 bases stayed unmatched. Germline CDR1 reads SGHRS; CDR2 reads YFSETQ.

This sequence joins TRBV2 and TRBJ2-1; 10 nucleotides line up with TRBD2. This CDR3 is built from 17 residues. The V gene's germline CDR1 is SNHLY and CDR2 FYNNEI. V lost 2 bases and J lost 8; bases outside the gene matches: 12. CDR3 in amino acids: CASSEIALAGGLDEQFF. In nucleotides, the CDR3 is TGTGCCAGCAGTGAAATCGCATTAGCGGGGGGACTAGATGAGCAGTTCTTC. Full variable domain (rest looked up from reference TRBV2 and TRBJ2-1): EPEVTQTPSHQVTQMGQEVILRCVPISNHLYFYWYRQILGQKVEFLVSFYNNEISEKSEIFDDQFSVERPDGSNFTLKIRSTKLEDSAMYFCASSEIALAGGLDEQFFGPGTRLTVL.

This clone was observed a single time. V usage is TRBV7-8 and J usage is TRBJ2-3, with D perhaps TRBD2 (6 bases). V was clipped by 5 bases and J by 6 bases, with 18 bases between them. The CDR3 consists of 15 residues. Germline-derived CDR1 and CDR2 are SGHVS and FQNEAQ. This CDR3 is CASSTGLGGGDTQYF. The CDR3 coding sequence is TGTGCCAGCAGCACGGGCCTGGGGGGTGGGGATACGCAGTATTTT.

V is TRBV19 and J is TRBJ1-1, with D possibly TRBD1 on 5 matching bases. Trimming left V 7 bases short and J 1 base short, with 13 bases between. Germline CDR1 is LNHDA and CDR2 is SQIVND (reference sequence). The CDR3 spans 14 residues. The CDR3 sequence is CASTGRDPNTEAFF. The CDR3 coding sequence is TGTGCCAGTACCGGAAGGGACCCGAACACTGAAGCTTTCTTT.

The genes are TRBV4-2 and TRBJ2-6, with 11 positions matching TRBD2. Germline trimming cut 1 base from V and 0 bases from J; bases unmatched to any gene: 2. The CDR3 runs to 18 residues. Germline values: CDR1 LGHNA, CDR2 YNFKEQ. CDR3: CASSQVGLAGSGANVLTF. CDR3 bases: TGTGCCAGCAGCCAAGTTGGACTAGCGGGCTCTGGGGCCAACGTCCTGACTTTC.

The CDR3 nucleotides are TGCGCCAGCAGCTTTACTAGTGACACCGGGGAGCTGTTTTTT. Its protein is CASSFTSDTGELFF. The V gene is TRBV5-1, the J gene TRBJ2-2, with D perhaps matching TRBD2 (5 bases). Trimming pared 2 bases from V and 3 bases from J, leaving 8 bases between. This CDR3 has 14 residues. CDR1 is SGHRS, CDR2 YFSETQ, per germline.